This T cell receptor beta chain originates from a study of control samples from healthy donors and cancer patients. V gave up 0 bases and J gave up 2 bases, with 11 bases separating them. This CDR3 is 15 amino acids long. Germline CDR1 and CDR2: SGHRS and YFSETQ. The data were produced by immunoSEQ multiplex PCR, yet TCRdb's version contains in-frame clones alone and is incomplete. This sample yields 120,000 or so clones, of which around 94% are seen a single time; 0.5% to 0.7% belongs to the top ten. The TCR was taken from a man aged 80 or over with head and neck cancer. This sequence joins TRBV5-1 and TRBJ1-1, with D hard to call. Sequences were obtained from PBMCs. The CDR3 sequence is CASSLVTASNTEAFF. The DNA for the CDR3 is TGCGCCAGCAGCTTGGTTACAGCTTCCAACACTGAAGCTTTCTTT.